The T cell receptor beta chain under discussion was sequenced for a study of T-cell memory formation after mild COVID-19. Study as a whole: For the most part, TCR clusters were specific to one donor.

This clonotype was observed a single time. CDR1 SEHNR and CDR2 FQNEAQ come from the germline V gene (reference sequence). V lost 3 bases, J lost 5 bases, and 7 bases stayed unmatched. The CDR3 totals 16 residues. TCRdb fed the 5' RACE reads into MiXCR, producing one record per CDR3 protein. The sample includes about 470,000 distinct CDR3 sequences, roughly 25% of them seen just once. The sample comprised PBMCs or a T cell subset sorted from them (not recorded which). The TCR sequence derives from an adult woman who had mild COVID-19 (a few samples of this study predate the infection). Cell type and time point are not known. This rearrangement joins TRBV7-9 to TRBJ2-3, with TRBD2 identical over 11 bases. The CDR3 DNA is TGTGCCAGCAGCTTTTTAGCGGGGGGGCCAGAAGATACGCAGTATTTT. It yields the protein CASSFLAGGPEDTQYF.